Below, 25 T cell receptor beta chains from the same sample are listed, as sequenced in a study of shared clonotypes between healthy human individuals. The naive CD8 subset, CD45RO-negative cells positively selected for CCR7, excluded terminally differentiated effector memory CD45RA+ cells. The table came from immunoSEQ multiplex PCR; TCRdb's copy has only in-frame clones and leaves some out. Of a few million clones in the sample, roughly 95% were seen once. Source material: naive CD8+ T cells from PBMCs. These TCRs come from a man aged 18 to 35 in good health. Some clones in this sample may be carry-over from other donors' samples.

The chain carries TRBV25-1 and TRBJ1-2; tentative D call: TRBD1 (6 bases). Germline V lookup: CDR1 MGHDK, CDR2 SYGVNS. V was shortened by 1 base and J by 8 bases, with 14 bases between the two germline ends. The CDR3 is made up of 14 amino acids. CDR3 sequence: CASSEWTVYGGYTF. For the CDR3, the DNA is TGTGCCAGCAGTGAATGGACAGTGTATGGGGGCTACACCTTC.

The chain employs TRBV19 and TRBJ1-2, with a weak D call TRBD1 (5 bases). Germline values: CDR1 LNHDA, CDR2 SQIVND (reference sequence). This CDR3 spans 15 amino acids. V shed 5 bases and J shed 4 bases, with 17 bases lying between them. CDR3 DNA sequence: TGTGCCAGTAGTCCAAGGCACGGGACGGCCTATGGCTACACCTTC. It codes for CASSPRHGTAYGYTF.

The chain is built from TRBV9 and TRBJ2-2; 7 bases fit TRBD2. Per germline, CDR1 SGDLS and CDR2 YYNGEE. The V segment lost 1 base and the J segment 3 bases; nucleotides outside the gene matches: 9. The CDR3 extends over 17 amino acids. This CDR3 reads CASSVSRRLADTGELFF. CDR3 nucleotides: TGTGCCAGCAGCGTATCAAGAAGACTAGCTGACACCGGGGAGCTGTTTTTT.

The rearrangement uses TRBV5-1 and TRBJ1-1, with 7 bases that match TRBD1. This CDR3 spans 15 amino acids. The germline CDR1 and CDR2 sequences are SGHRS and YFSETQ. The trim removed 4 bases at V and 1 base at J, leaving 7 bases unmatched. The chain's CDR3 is CASSENRGKNTEAFF. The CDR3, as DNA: TGCGCCAGCAGCGAGAACAGGGGAAAGAACACTGAAGCTTTCTTT.

CDR3 amino acids: CASSQAGTGLFTEAFF. The CDR3 bases are TGTGCCAGCAGCCAAGCAGGGACAGGTTTGTTCACTGAAGCTTTCTTT. V is TRBV14 and J is TRBJ1-1; 8 nucleotides agree with TRBD1. Looked up from germline, CDR1 is SGHDN and CDR2 is FVKESK. V shed 1 base and J 4 bases; nucleotides not matched to a gene: 8. The CDR3 loop spans 16 amino acids.

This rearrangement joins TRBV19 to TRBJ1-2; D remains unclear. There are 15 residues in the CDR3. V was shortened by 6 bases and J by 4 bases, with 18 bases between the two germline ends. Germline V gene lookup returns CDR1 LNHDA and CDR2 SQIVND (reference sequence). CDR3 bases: TGTGCCAGTAGCATTACAACCCAGGACTCCTATGGCTACACCTTC. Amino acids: CASSITTQDSYGYTF.

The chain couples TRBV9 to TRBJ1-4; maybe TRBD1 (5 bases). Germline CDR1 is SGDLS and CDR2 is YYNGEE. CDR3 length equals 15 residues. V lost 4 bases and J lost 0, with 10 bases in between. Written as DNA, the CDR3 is TGTGCCAGCAGCCCTCGGGGCGCAACTAATGAAAAACTGTTTTTT. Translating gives CASSPRGATNEKLFF.

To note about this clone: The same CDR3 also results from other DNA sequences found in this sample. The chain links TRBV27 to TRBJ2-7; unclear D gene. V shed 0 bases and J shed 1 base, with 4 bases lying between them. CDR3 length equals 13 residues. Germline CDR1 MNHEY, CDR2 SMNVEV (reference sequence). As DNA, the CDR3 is TGTGCCAGCAGTTTATCTCTATCCTACGAGCAGTACTTC. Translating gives CASSLSLSYEQYF.

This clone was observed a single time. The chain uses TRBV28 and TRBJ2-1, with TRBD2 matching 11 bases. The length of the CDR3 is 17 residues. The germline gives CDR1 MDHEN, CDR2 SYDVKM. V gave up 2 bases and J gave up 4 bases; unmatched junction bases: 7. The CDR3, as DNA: TGTGCCAGCAGTTTAGGGACTAGCGGATACTTATACAATGAGCAGTTCTTC. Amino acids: CASSLGTSGYLYNEQFF.

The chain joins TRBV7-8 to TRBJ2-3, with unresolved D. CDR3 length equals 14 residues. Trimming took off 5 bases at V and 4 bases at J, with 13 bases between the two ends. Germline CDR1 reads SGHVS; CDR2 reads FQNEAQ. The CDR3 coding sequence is TGTGCCAGCAGCCACAGCCCCCTCGCAGATACGCAGTATTTT. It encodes CASSHSPLADTQYF.

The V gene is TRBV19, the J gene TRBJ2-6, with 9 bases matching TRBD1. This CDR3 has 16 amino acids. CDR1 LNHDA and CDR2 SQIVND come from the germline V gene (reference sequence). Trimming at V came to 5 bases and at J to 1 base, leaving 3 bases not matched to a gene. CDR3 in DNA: TGTGCCAGTAGTCGGGACAGGGCATCTGGGGCCAACGTCCTGACTTTC. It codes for CASSRDRASGANVLTF.

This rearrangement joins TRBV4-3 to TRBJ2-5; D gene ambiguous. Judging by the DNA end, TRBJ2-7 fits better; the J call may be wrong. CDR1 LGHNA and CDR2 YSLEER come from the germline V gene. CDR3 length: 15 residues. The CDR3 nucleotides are TGCGCCAGCAGCCAAGATTTTGTCGGGTCCTACGAGCAGTACTTC. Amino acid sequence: CASSQDFVGSYEQYF.

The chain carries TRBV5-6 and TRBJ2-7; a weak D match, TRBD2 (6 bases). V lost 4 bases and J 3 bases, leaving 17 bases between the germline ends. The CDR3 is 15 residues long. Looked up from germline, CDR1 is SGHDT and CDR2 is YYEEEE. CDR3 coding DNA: TGTGCCAGCAGCCAACCTCTAGCGCTCCACTACGAGCAGTACTTC. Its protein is CASSQPLALHYEQYF.

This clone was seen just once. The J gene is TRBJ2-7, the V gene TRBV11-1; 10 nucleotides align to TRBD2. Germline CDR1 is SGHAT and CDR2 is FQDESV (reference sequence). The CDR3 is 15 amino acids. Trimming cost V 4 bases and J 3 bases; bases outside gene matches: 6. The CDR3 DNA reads TGTGCCAGCAGCTCCAGACTAGCGGGCTACTACGAGCAGTACTTC. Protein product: CASSSRLAGYYEQYF.

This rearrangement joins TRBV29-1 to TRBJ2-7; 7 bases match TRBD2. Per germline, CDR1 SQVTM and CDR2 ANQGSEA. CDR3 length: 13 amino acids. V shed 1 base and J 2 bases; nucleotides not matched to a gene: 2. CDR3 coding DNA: TGCAGCGTTGAAGGCGGGAGAACCTACGAGCAGTACTTC. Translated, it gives CSVEGGRTYEQYF.

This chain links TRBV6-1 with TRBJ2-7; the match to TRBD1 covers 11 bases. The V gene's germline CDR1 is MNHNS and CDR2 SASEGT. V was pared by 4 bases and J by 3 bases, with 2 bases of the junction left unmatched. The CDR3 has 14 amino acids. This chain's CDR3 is CASSGGTGGYEQYF. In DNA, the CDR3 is TGTGCCAGCAGTGGGGGGACAGGGGGCTACGAGCAGTACTTC.

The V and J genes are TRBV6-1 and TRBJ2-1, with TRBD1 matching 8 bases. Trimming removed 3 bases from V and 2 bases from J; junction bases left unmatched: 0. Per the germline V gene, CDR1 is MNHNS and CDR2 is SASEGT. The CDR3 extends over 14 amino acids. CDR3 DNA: TGTGCCAGCAGTGAGACAGGGGCCTACAATGAGCAGTTCTTC. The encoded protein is CASSETGAYNEQFF.

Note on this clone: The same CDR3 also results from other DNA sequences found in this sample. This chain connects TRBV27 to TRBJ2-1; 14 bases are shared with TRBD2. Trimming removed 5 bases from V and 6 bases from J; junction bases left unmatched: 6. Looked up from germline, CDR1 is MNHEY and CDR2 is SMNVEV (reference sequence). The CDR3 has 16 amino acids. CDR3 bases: TGTGCCAGCAGTCCAGGACTAGCGGGAGGTTTCAATGAGCAGTTCTTC. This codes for CASSPGLAGGFNEQFF.

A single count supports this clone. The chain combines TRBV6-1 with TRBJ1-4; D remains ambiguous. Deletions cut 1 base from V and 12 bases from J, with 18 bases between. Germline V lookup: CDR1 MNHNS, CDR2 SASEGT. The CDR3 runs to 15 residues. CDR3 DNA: TGTGCCAGCAGTGAAGGTTTATATTCGGCGCCCGAACTGTTTTTT. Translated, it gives CASSEGLYSAPELFF.

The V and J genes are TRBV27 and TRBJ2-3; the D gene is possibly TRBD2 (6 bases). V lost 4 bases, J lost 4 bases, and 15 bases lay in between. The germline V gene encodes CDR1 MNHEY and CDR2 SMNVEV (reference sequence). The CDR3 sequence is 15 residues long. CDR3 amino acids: CASSSGGMVSDTQYF. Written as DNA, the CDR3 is TGTGCCAGCAGTTCTGGCGGGATGGTCTCAGATACGCAGTATTTT.

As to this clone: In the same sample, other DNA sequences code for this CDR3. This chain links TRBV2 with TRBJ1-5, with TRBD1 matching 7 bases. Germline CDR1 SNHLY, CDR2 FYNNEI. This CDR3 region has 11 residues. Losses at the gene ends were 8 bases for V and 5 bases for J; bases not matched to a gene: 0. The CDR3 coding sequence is TGTGCCAGCGGGACAGATCAGCCCCAGCATTTT. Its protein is CASGTDQPQHF.

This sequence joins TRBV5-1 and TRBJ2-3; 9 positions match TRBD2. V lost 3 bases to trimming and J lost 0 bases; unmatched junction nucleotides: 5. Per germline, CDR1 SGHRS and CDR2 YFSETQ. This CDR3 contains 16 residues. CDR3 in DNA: TGCGCCAGCAGCTCAACTAGCGGGTATAGCACAGATACGCAGTATTTT. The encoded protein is CASSSTSGYSTDTQYF.

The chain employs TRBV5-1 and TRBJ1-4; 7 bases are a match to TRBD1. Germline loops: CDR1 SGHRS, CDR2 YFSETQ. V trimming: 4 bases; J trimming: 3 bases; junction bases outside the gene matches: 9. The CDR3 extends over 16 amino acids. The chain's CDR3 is CASSRTGVWANEKLFF. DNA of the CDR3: TGCGCCAGCAGCAGAACAGGGGTTTGGGCTAATGAAAAACTGTTTTTT.

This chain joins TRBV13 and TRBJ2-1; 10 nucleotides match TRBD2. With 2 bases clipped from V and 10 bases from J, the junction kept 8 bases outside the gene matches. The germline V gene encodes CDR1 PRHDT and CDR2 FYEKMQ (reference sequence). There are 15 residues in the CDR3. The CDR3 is CASSLKREGPHEQFF. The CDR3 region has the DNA TGTGCCAGCAGCTTAAAGCGGGAGGGCCCGCACGAGCAGTTCTTC.

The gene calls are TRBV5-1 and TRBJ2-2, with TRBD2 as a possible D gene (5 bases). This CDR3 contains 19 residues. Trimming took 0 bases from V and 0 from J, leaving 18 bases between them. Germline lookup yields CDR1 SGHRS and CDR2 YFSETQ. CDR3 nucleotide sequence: TGCGCCAGCAGCTTGGTTGGGTCCGGACTCATGACGAACACCGGGGAGCTGTTTTTT. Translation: CASSLVGSGLMTNTGELFF.